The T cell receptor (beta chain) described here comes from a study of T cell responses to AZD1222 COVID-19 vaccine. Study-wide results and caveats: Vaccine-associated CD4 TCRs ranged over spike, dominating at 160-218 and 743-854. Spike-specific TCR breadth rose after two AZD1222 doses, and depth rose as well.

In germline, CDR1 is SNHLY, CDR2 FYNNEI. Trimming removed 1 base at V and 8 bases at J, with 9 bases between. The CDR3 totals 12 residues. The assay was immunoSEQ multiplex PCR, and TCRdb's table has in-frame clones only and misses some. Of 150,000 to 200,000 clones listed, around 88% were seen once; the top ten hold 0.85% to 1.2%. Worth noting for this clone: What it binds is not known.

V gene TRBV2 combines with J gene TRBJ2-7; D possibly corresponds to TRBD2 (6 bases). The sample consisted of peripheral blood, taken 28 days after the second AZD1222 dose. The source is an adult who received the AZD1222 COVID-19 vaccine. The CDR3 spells CASSEGLAQQYF. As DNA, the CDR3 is TGTGCCAGCAGTGAAGGGCTAGCGCAGCAGTACTTC.